The 22 T cell receptor beta chains below were found in one sample sequenced in a study of OX40 agonist ivuxolimab in advanced cancers. Measured with immunoSEQ multiplex PCR; TCRdb has only the in-frame clones, and not every one. The data hold 65,000 to 75,000 clones, with about nine tenths observed a single time. The material was CD4+ or CD8+ T cells sorted from blood, obtained in a trial of the OX40 agonist ivuxolimab. Receptors were obtained from an adult with an advanced solid tumor such as melanoma, head and neck, liver or kidney cancer.

This chain connects TRBV19 to TRBJ2-2, with 8 bases that match TRBD1. CDR3 size: 15 residues. V gave up 6 bases and J gave up 6 bases; unmatched junction bases: 9. In germline, CDR1 is LNHDA, CDR2 SQIVND (reference sequence). CDR3 sequence (DNA): TGTGCCAGTAGGCACAGGGGGGAGATTCCCGGGGAGCTGTTTTTT. Translation gives CASRHRGEIPGELFF. Filled out from reference TRBV19 and TRBJ2-2, the complete variable domain reads DGGITQSPKYLFRKEGQNVTLSCEQNLNHDAMYWYRQDPGQGLRLIYYSQIVNDFQKGDIAEGYSVSREKKESFPLTVTSAQKNPTAFYLCASRHRGEIPGELFFGEGSRLTVL.

The rearrangement uses TRBV6-1 and TRBJ2-2; 8 bases line up with TRBD2. V shed 2 bases and J 0 bases; nucleotides not matched to a gene: 8. The germline CDR1 and CDR2 sequences are MNHNS and SASEGT. This CDR3 is 18 amino acids long. The CDR3 DNA reads as TGTGCCAGCAGTGAACTCCCAGCGGGAGCGCCGAACACCGGGGAGCTGTTTTTT. Translating gives CASSELPAGAPNTGELFF.

The gene calls are TRBV7-9 and TRBJ1-2; D call uncertain. Trimming took 4 bases from V and 8 from J, leaving 14 bases between them. CDR3 length: 13 residues. Germline values: CDR1 SEHNR, CDR2 FQNEAQ (reference sequence). CDR3 sequence reads: CASSSDGPRGYTF. CDR3 in DNA: TGTGCCAGCAGCTCTGACGGACCCCGCGGCTACACCTTC.

The chain is built from TRBV9 and TRBJ2-2; weak D call: TRBD1 (6 bases). Trimming took off 4 bases at V and 7 bases at J, with 17 bases between the two ends. Per the germline V gene, CDR1 is SGDLS and CDR2 is YYNGEE. This CDR3 has 15 amino acids. The CDR3 loop reads CASSSPGTPSGELFF. The CDR3, as DNA: TGTGCCAGCAGCAGCCCCGGGACACCCAGCGGGGAGCTGTTTTTT.

V usage is TRBV5-6 and J usage is TRBJ2-6; D may be TRBD1 (5 bases). Trimming stripped 1 base from V and 4 bases from J, with 9 bases between. CDR1 and CDR2 (germline): SGHDT, YYEEEE. The CDR3 consists of 15 residues. The CDR3 nucleotides read TGTGCCAGCAGCTTGTTGGGGCCCGGGGCCAACGTCCTGACTTTC. Protein product: CASSLLGPGANVLTF.

J is TRBJ2-7 and V is TRBV14, with 13 bases that match TRBD2. J lost 1 base, V lost 3 bases, and 6 bases had no gene match. Germline V CDR1 and CDR2: SGHDN, FVKESK. The CDR3 consists of 17 residues. CDR3 nucleotides: TGTGCCAGCAGCCAGGGCCCGGGACTAGCGGGGTCCTACGAGCAGTACTTC. This encodes CASSQGPGLAGSYEQYF.

The CDR3 here is CASSQGTGREKLFF. Written as DNA, the CDR3 is TGTGCCAGCAGTCAAGGGACAGGGAGGGAAAAACTGTTTTTT. The chain links TRBV6-6 to TRBJ1-4; 9 bases fit TRBD1. Germline V lookup: CDR1 MNHNY, CDR2 SVGAGI (reference sequence). This CDR3 contains 14 residues. V gave up 5 bases and J gave up 8 bases; unmatched junction bases: 6.

There are a few counts of this clone. This chain links TRBV10-3 with TRBJ1-1; the match to TRBD1 covers 7 bases. Per germline, CDR1 ENHRY and CDR2 SYGVKD. The CDR3 spans 13 residues. J lost 1 base, V lost 8 bases, and 4 bases had no gene match. CDR3 region: CAIGNRGNTEAFF. The CDR3 DNA is TGTGCCATCGGGAACAGGGGGAACACTGAAGCTTTCTTT.

The chain links TRBV10-2 to TRBJ1-3; 9 bases line up with TRBD1. The CDR3 runs to 16 residues. The V gene's germline CDR1 is WSHSY and CDR2 SAAADI. V lost 1 base to trimming and J lost 4 bases; unmatched junction nucleotides: 5. CDR3 sequence reads: CASSEWGTGRGNTIYF. For the CDR3, the DNA is TGCGCCAGCAGTGAGTGGGGGACAGGGAGGGGAAACACCATATATTTT.

This clone came up once. V usage is TRBV6-1 and J usage is TRBJ1-2; 7 bases line up with TRBD1. Losses at the gene ends were 6 bases for V and 8 bases for J; bases not matched to a gene: 9. Germline V gene data show CDR1 as MNHNS and CDR2 as SASEGT. The CDR3 has 13 amino acids. Here the CDR3 reads CASRLTGRGGYTF. CDR3 in DNA: TGTGCCAGCAGGCTGACAGGGAGAGGCGGCTACACCTTC.

The CDR3 protein is CSVRIPAGNTIYF. The CDR3 nucleotides are TGCAGCGTTCGGATTCCGGCTGGAAACACCATATATTTT. J is TRBJ1-3 and V is TRBV29-1; D is unclear. The V gene's germline CDR1 is SQVTM and CDR2 ANQGSEA. The CDR3 runs 13 residues. Trimming cost V 5 bases and J 2 bases, with 10 bases left between them.

The chain recombines TRBV19 with TRBJ2-3, with 11 nucleotides matching TRBD2. Germline V gene sequence: CDR1 LNHDA, CDR2 SQIVND (reference sequence). V trimming: 3 bases; J trimming: 0 bases; junction bases outside the gene matches: 14. The CDR3 is made up of 20 amino acids. CDR3 residues: CASSIEGTSGTGPSTDTQYF. In DNA form, the CDR3 reads TGTGCCAGTAGTATTGAAGGGACTAGCGGTACAGGGCCTAGCACAGATACGCAGTATTTT.

V usage is TRBV11-3 and J usage is TRBJ2-1; TRBD2 aligns across 12 bases. J was trimmed by 4 bases and V by 6 bases; bases with no gene match: 7. The CDR3 length is 16 residues. The V gene's germline CDR1 is SGHNT and CDR2 YENEEA. CDR3 sequence (DNA): TGTGCCAGCAGTTTCGGACTAGCGGGACCGTACAATGAGCAGTTCTTC. The encoded protein is CASSFGLAGPYNEQFF.

This rearrangement joins TRBV7-8 to TRBJ2-5; D not resolved. The DNA end is more similar to TRBJ2-7, so the J call may be wrong. Germline V gene sequence: CDR1 SGHVS, CDR2 FQNEAQ. The CDR3 has 14 residues. CDR3 residues: CASSPRSGSYEQYF. CDR3 bases: TGTGCCAGCAGCCCAAGATCGGGCTCCTACGAGCAGTACTTC.

This clone was counted only a few times. This chain uses TRBV7-9 with TRBJ1-2, with D perhaps TRBD1 (5 bases). Trimming removed 2 bases at V and 4 bases at J, with 11 bases between. CDR1 and CDR2 from the germline V gene are SEHNR and FQNEAQ (reference sequence). The CDR3 length is 14 residues. DNA of the CDR3: TGTGCCAGCAGCTTAAGGGACGCTTTCTATGGCTACACCTTC. Amino acids: CASSLRDAFYGYTF. Together with reference TRBV7-9 and TRBJ1-2, the CDR3 gives the full variable domain: DTGVSQNPRHKITKRGQNVTFRCDPISEHNRLYWYRQTLGQGPEFLTYFQNEAQLEKSRLLSDRFSAERPKGSFSTLEIQRTEQGDSAMYLCASSLRDAFYGYTFGSGTRLTVV.

The chain couples TRBV9 to TRBJ2-2, with TRBD2 matching 15 bases. The CDR3 is 17 amino acids. With V trimmed by 4 bases and J by 6 bases, 7 bases remained unmatched. The germline gives CDR1 SGDLS, CDR2 YYNGEE. The chain's CDR3 is CASSPHGLAGGAGELFF. The CDR3 DNA follows: TGTGCCAGCAGCCCCCACGGACTAGCGGGAGGGGCCGGGGAGCTGTTTTTT.

V gene TRBV30 combines with J gene TRBJ2-7; D may be TRBD1 (6 bases). The CDR3 is 13 amino acids. The V and J ends lost 1 base and 9 bases respectively, with 16 bases between them. Germline assignment: CDR1 GTSNPN and CDR2 SVGIG (reference sequence). The CDR3 DNA reads TGTGCCTGGAGTGGCAACCTCCCCAGGGGGCAGTACTTC. Translation gives CAWSGNLPRGQYF.

The V gene is TRBV28, the J gene TRBJ2-1, with TRBD2 identical over 10 bases. The trim removed 6 bases at V and 7 bases at J, leaving 9 bases unmatched. Germline V gene data show CDR1 as MDHEN and CDR2 as SYDVKM. This CDR3 has 15 amino acids. In DNA form, the CDR3 reads TGTGCCAGCAGCGCGGAGCGGGGGGGCAGGAATGAGCAGTTCTTC. It specifies CASSAERGGRNEQFF. The complete variable domain, with remaining parts taken from reference TRBV28 and TRBJ2-1, reads DVKVTQSSRYLVKRTGEKVFLECVQDMDHENMFWYRQDPGLGLRLIYFSYDVKMKEKGDIPEGYSVSREKKERFSLILESASTNQTSMYLCASSAERGGRNEQFFGPGTRLTVL.

V usage is TRBV9 and J usage is TRBJ2-5; 7 nucleotides align to TRBD2. J gave up 1 base and V 0 bases, and 6 bases lay outside the gene matches. The CDR3 loop spans 16 amino acids. The germline V gene encodes CDR1 SGDLS and CDR2 YYNGEE. This chain's CDR3 is CASSVAVGGSQETQYF. CDR3 nucleotide sequence: TGTGCCAGCAGCGTAGCTGTGGGGGGGTCCCAAGAGACCCAGTACTTC.

The genes are TRBV28 and TRBJ2-5, with TRBD1 as a possible D gene (6 bases). V lost 2 bases to trimming and J lost 2 bases, with 18 bases between them. The germline gives CDR1 MDHEN, CDR2 SYDVKM. The CDR3 is 17 amino acids. The CDR3 coding sequence is TGTGCCAGCAGTTTAGCTCGGCGACAGGCGATTCAAGAGACCCAGTACTTC. Protein: CASSLARRQAIQETQYF.

The chain recombines TRBV9 with TRBJ2-3, with D unresolved. The CDR3 contains 12 residues. CDR1 SGDLS and CDR2 YYNGEE come from the germline V gene. Trimming pared 0 bases from V and 6 bases from J, leaving 5 bases between. The CDR3, as DNA: TGTGCCAGCAGCGTAGTGGGGGATACGCAGTATTTT. Encoded protein: CASSVVGDTQYF.

On this clone itself: Germline and junction disagree at one end, which may indicate a read error. The chain is built from TRBV18 and TRBJ2-5, with D possibly being TRBD1 (6 bases). The CDR3 runs 12 residues. Germline values: CDR1 KGHSH, CDR2 LQKENI. CDR3 protein: CASSRPQGPANF. CDR3 nucleotide sequence: TGTGCCAGCTCACGCCCACAGGGACCGGCGAACTTC.